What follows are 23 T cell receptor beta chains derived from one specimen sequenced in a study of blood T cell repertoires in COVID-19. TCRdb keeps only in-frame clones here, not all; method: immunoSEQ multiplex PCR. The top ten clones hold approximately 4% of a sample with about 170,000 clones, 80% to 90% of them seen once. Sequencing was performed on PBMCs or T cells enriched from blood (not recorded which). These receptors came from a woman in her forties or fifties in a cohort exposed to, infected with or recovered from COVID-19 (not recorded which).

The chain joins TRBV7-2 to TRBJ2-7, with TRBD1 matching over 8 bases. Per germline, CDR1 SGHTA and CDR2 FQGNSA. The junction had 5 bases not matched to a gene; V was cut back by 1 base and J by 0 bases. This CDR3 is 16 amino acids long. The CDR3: CASSLVGTGASYEQYF. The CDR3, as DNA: TGTGCCAGCAGCTTAGTAGGGACAGGAGCCTCCTACGAGCAGTACTTC.

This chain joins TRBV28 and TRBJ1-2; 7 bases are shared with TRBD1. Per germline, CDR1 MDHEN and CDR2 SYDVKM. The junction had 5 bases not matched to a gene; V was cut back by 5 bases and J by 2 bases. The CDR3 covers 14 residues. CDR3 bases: TGTGCCAGCAGTACCGGACAGGCCAACTATGGCTACACCTTC. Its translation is CASSTGQANYGYTF.

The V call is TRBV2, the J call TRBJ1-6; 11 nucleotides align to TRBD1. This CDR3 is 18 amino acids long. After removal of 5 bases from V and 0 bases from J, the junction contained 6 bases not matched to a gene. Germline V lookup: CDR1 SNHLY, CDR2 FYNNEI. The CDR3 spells CASSLLGTGGSYNSPLHF. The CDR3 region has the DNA TGTGCCAGCAGTCTTTTGGGGACAGGGGGCTCCTATAATTCACCCCTCCACTTT.

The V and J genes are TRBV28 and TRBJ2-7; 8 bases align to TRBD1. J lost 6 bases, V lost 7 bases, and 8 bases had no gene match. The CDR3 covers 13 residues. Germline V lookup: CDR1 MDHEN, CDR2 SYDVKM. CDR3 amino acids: CASTPTGAGEQYF. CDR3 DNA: TGTGCCAGCACCCCGACAGGGGCGGGCGAGCAGTACTTC.

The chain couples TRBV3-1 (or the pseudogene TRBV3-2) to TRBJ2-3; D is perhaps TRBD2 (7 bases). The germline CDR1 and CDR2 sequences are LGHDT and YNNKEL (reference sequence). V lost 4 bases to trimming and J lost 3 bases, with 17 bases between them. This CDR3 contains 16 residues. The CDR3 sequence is CASSPGLGGRTDTQYF. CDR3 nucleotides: TGTGCCAGCAGCCCAGGTCTGGGGGGGCGTACAGATACGCAGTATTTT.

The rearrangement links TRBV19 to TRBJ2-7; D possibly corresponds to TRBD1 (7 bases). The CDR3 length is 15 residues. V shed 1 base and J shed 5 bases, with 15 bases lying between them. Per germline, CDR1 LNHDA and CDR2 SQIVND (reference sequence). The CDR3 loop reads CASSIATGEEDEQYF. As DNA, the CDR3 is TGTGCCAGTAGTATAGCAACAGGGGAGGAGGACGAGCAGTACTTC.

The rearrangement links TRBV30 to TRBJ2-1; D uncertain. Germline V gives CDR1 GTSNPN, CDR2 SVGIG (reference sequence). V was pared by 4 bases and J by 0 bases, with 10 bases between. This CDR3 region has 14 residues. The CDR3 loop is CAWNTVSSYNEQFF. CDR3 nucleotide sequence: TGTGCCTGGAATACCGTGAGCTCCTACAATGAGCAGTTCTTC.

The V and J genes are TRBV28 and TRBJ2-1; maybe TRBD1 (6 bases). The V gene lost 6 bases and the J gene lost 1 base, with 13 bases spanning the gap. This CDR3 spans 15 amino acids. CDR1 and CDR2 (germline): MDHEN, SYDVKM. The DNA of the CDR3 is TGTGCCAGCAGCCCTCGGACAGTGTCCTACAATGAGCAGTTCTTC. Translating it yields CASSPRTVSYNEQFF.

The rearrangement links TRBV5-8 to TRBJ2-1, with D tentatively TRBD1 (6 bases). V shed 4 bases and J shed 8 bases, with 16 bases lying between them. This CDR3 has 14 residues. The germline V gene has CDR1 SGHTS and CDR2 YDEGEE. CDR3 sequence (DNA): TGTGCCAGCAGCCCGGGTGTGGGGGCAGATGAGCAGTTCTTC. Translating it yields CASSPGVGADEQFF.

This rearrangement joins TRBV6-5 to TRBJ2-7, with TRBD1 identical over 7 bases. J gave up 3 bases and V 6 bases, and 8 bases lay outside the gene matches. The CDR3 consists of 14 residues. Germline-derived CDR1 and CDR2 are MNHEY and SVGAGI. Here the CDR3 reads CASRTDRSNYEQYF. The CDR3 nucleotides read TGTGCCAGCAGAACGGACAGGAGTAACTACGAGCAGTACTTC.

CDR3 DNA sequence: TGTGCCAGTGCATTAGGACTCGTAGCCTATGAGCAGTTCTTC. Protein sequence: CASALGLVAYEQFF. The chain uses TRBV19 and TRBJ2-1; the D gene is possibly TRBD2 (5 bases). The V gene lost 8 bases and the J gene lost 8 bases, with 19 bases spanning the gap. CDR1 is LNHDA, CDR2 SQIVND, per germline (reference sequence). This CDR3 region has 14 residues.

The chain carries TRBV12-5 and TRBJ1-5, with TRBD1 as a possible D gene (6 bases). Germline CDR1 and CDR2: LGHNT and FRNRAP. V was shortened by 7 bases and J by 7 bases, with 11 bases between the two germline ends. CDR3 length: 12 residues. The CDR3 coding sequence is TGTGCTAGTGAACCCAGGGGCCAGCCCCAGCATTTT. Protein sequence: CASEPRGQPQHF.

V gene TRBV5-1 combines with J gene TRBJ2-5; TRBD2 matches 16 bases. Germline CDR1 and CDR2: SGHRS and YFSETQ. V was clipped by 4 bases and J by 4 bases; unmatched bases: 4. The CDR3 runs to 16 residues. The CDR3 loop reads CASSTGTSGRGETQYF. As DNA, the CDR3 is TGCGCCAGCAGCACGGGGACTAGCGGGAGGGGAGAGACCCAGTACTTC.

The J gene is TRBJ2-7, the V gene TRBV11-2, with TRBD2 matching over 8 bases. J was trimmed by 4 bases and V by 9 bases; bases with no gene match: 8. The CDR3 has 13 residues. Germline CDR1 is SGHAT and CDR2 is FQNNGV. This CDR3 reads CASSTSGPYEQYF. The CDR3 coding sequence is TGTGCCAGTAGTACTAGCGGCCCTTACGAGCAGTACTTC.

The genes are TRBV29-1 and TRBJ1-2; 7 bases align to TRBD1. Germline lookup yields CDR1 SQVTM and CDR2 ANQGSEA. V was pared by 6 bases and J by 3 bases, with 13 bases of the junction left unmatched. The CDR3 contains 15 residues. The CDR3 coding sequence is TGCAGCGTCACAGGGGACCTCCCAGTTCACTATGGCTACACCTTC. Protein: CSVTGDLPVHYGYTF. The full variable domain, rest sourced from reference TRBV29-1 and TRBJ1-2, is SAVISQKPSRDICQRGTSLTIQCQVDSQVTMMFWYRQQPGQSLTLIATANQGSEATYESGFVIDKFPISRPNLTFSTLTVSNMSPEDSSIYLCSVTGDLPVHYGYTFGSGTRLTVV.

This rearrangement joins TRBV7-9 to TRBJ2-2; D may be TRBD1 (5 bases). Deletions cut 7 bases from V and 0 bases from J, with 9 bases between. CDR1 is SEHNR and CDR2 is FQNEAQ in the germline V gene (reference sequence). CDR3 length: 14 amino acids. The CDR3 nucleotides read TGTGCCAGCACAGGACAAACGAACACCGGGGAGCTGTTTTTT. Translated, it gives CASTGQTNTGELFF.

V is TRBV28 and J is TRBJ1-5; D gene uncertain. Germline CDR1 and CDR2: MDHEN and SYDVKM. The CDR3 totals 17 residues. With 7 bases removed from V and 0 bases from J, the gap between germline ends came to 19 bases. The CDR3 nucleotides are TGTGCCAGCACGGGCATTGGACTGGGTAGTAGCAATCAGCCCCAGCATTTT. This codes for CASTGIGLGSSNQPQHF.

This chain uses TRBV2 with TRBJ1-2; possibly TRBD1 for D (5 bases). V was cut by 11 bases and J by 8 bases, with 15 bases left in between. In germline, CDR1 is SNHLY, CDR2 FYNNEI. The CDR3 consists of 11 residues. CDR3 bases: TGTGCCGGGCGACAGCCCACCGGCTACACCTTC. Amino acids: CAGRQPTGYTF.

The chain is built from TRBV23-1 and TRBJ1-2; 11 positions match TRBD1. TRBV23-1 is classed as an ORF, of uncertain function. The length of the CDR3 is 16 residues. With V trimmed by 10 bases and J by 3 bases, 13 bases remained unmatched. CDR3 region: CANLSGQGASDYGYTF. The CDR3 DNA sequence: TGCGCCAACCTATCAGGACAGGGGGCAAGCGACTATGGCTACACCTTC.

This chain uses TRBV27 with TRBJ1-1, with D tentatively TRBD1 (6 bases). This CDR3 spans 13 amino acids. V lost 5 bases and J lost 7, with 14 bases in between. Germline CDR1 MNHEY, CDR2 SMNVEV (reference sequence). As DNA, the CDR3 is TGTGCCAGCAGTCCCTTGACAGGAGATGAAGCTTTCTTT. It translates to CASSPLTGDEAFF.

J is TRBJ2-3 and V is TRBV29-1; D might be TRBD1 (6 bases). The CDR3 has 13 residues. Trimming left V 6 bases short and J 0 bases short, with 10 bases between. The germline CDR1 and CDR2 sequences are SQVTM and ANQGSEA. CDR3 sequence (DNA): TGCAGCGTGGCAGGGGAAAGCACAGATACGCAGTATTTT. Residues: CSVAGESTDTQYF.

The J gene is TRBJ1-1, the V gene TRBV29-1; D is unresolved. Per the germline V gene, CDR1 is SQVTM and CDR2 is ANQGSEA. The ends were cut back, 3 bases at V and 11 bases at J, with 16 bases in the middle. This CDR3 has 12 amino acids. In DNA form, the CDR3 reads TGCAGCGTTGACGTTTTCGCGGAGGAGGCTTTCTTT. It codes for CSVDVFAEEAFF.

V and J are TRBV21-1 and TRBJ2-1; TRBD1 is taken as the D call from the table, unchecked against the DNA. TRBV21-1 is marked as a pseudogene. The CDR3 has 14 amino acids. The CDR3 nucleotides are TGTGCCAGCAGCAATCAAAACACGTACAATGAGCAGTTCTTC. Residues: CASSNQNTYNEQFF.